This TCR beta chain stems from a study of identical twins. Findings of the study overall: Abundant cord blood beta clonotypes carried fewer insertions; memory repertoires showed none.

TCRdb itself ran the 5' RACE reads through MiXCR, one entry per CDR3 protein. The sample includes 250,000 or so distinct CDR3 sequences, about an eighth of them seen just once. Healthy Caucasian donors formed the entire cohort. Remarks on this clonotype: Its antigen is unidentified.

Germline CDR1 reads MDHEN; CDR2 reads SYDVKM. J lost 3 bases, V lost 7 bases, and 8 bases had no gene match. This CDR3 contains 14 residues. These same records also appear under a second study, on yellow fever vaccine responses in identical twins. This second study notes: Twins' T cell vaccine responses reportedly looked partly convergent, partly personalized.

Sequenced sample: memory (CD45RO+) T cells sorted from blood. This sequence joins TRBV28 and TRBJ2-7; 8 nucleotides align to TRBD1. The clonotype comes from a young woman in good health. CDR3 nucleotide sequence: TGTGCCAGCACTCAGACAGGGGTCCGCTACGAGCAGTACTTC. It translates to CASTQTGVRYEQYF.